This T cell receptor beta chain appears in the sequencing data of a study of beta chain features in type 1 diabetes. Study-wide results and limits: The question of HLA type influencing TCRB rearrangement was one that remained unresolved here.

About this clone: Its specificity is not known.

The germline V gene has CDR1 SGHRS and CDR2 YFSETQ. The V gene end was trimmed by 0 bases and the J gene end by 6 bases; junction bases not matched to a gene: 6. This CDR3 is built from 14 residues. Sequenced material consisted of expressed TCRB transcripts (all of the isolated RNA was reverse transcribed). Using immunoSEQ multiplex PCR, the repertoire was profiled, and TCRdb retains in-frame clones only, with some absent. The table records roughly 41,000 clones, around 45% of them present only once. This chain uses TRBV5-1 with TRBJ2-7; TRBD1 matches 7 bases. The sequence was collected from a woman aged 18-30 years in good health. Sequencing used central memory CD4+ T cells from blood. The CDR3 DNA reads TGCGCCAGCAGCTTGGATAGGCCAGGGGGCGAGCAGTACTTC. Translating it yields CASSLDRPGGEQYF.